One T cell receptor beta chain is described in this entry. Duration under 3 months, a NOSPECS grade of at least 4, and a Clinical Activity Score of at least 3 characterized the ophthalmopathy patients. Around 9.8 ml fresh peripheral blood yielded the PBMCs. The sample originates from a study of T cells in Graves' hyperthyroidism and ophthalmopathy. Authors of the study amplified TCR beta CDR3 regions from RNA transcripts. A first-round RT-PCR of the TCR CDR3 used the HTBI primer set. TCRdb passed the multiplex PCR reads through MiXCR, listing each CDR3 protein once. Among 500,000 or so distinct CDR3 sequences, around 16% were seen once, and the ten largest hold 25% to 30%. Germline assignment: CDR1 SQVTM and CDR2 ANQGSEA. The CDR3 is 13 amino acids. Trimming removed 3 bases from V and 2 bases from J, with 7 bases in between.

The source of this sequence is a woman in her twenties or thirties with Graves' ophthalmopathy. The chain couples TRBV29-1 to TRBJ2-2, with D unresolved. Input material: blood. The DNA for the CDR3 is TGCAGCGTTGAGTACGGTAACACCGGGGAGCTGTTTTTT. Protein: CSVEYGNTGELFF.